This T cell receptor (beta chain) was profiled in a study of cytomegalovirus exposure and HLA in healthy donors. In the study overall: The study's early data release held tens of millions of unique TCRs from HLA-typed donors.

With V trimmed by 5 bases and J by 5 bases, 5 bases remained unmatched. This CDR3 has 14 amino acids. From germline, CDR1 is MNHEY and CDR2 SMNVEV (reference sequence). The PCR used 60 Vbeta and 13 Jbeta primers. Authors' processing steps: Roughly 9.9 million shared chains were among the about 80 million unique TCR beta chains that a later analysis counted. Method: immunoSEQ multiplex PCR; TCRdb's copy keeps in-frame clones and lacks some. For V, J and clone size, that table is used; D and trimming come from the DNA. The table has roughly 200,000 clones, about 89% seen once; the top ten hold over 0.95%.

The chain links TRBV27 to TRBJ2-4; 8 bases agree with TRBD1. The TCR originated in a woman younger than 35 in good health and CMV-seronegative. Sequences were obtained from PBMCs. The CDR3 nucleotides read TGTGCCAGCAGTCTCAGGGGGCTGGAAAACATTCAGTACTTC. Its protein product is CASSLRGLENIQYF.